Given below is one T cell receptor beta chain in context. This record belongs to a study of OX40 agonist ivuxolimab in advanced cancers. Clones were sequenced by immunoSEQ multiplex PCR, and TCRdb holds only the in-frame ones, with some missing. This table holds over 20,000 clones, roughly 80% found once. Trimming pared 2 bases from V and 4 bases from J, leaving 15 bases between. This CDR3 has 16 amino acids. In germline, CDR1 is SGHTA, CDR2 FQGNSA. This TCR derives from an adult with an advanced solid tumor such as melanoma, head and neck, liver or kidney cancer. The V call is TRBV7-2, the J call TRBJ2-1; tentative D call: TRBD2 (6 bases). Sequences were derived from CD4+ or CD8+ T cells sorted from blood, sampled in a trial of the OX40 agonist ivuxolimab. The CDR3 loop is CASSLSLRGRYNEQFF. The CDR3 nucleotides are TGTGCCAGCAGCTTATCTTTGCGGGGTCGGTACAATGAGCAGTTCTTC.